This T cell receptor beta chain emerged from a study of T cell responses to AZD1222 COVID-19 vaccine. The germline gives CDR1 MNHNS, CDR2 SASEGT. V lost 1 base, J lost 5 bases, and 5 bases lay in between. The CDR3 spans 12 residues. This clone was seen a handful of times. Its specificity is unknown. Data came from immunoSEQ multiplex PCR; TCRdb stores just in-frame clones and leaves some out. The profile shows 150,000 to 200,000 clones, roughly 87% of them singletons. Study results and limitations: AZD1222 recipients seropositive at baseline numbered only 6 or 7.

The sequences come from peripheral blood, collected on day 0 of AZD1222 vaccination. The chain joins TRBV6-1 to TRBJ2-5; D remains unclear. This receptor was identified in an adult in good health. The CDR3 nucleotides are TGTGCCAGCAGTGAAGTGGACGAGACCCAGTACTTC. Amino acid sequence: CASSEVDETQYF.